These T cell receptor beta chains were read from a single sample in a study of CD8 T cells in ankylosing spondylitis. TCRdb passed the 5' RACE reads through MiXCR, listing each CDR3 protein once. This table has about 500,000 distinct CDR3 sequences, under 5.5% appearing once. What was sequenced was blood, either unsorted or a sorted T cell fraction (not recorded which). The receptors were sampled from a male donor with ankylosing spondylitis. CDR3s leave out the opening cysteine and the closing phenylalanine or tryptophan. Clone size, where shown, is once, few, many, or a class for clones that have expanded.

v_call	j_call	clone_size	cdr3_aa
TRBV12-3/TRBV12-4	TRBJ2-7	many	ASSRGSASGEQY
TRBV4-3	TRBJ2-2	many	ASSQDRERGELF
TRBV20-1	TRBJ1-1	many	SARDRVNTEAF
TRBV6-2/TRBV6-3	TRBJ1-2	many	ASSPRIYGYT
TRBV28	TRBJ2-7	many	ASTPGTSAYEQY
TRBV12-3/TRBV12-4	TRBJ1-3	few	ASSFRWGNTIY
TRBV9	TRBJ2-3	many	ASSVAGSGTDTQY
TRBV4-3	TRBJ2-2	many	ASSQERVGANTGELF
TRBV7-6	TRBJ2-1	-	ASSLMWRGAYNEQF
TRBV5-1	TRBJ2-3	many	ASSLGLFADTQY
TRBV5-1	TRBJ2-7	many	ASSPPESFPYEQY
TRBV7-9	TRBJ1-1	many	ASSFPRNTEAF
TRBV7-9	TRBJ2-2	many	ASSSRTPLNTGELF
TRBV2	TRBJ2-7	many	ASRMSRDEQY
TRBV11-3	TRBJ2-3	-	ASSLGTGRNTQY
TRBV29-1	TRBJ2-7	many	SVEVETSRTYEQY
TRBV28	TRBJ2-1	-	ASSSPGQTYNEQF
TRBV7-2	TRBJ2-2	many	ASSLAGPGNTGELF
TRBV9	TRBJ2-5	many	ASSVGQVKKTQY
TRBV28	TRBJ2-2	many	ASSPEGSANTGELF
TRBV20-1	TRBJ2-1	-	SAGSRDRGGEQF
TRBV28	TRBJ2-5	many	ASIPSAGKVGETQY
TRBV11-2	TRBJ2-7	-	ASSFPLNYEQY
TRBV7-2	TRBJ1-2	many	ASSLVLGNYGYT
TRBV20-1	TRBJ2-5	many	SAHDLAAFQETQY
TRBV4-2	TRBJ2-2	many	ASSQDLKNTGELF
TRBV4-2	TRBJ2-5	-	ASSQEQGLAGAEETQY
TRBV27	TRBJ1-2	many	ATTRGGESGYT
TRBV9	TRBJ2-3	few	ASSSSGGGSTDTQY
TRBV6-1	TRBJ1-1	once	ATGTGASLGNTEAF
TRBV7-8	TRBJ1-2	many	ASSLPSGRVRGYT